The 27 T cell receptor beta chains below come from one sample, sequenced in a study of type 1 regulatory T cells. TCRdb ran MiXCR on the reads and lists one entry per CDR3 protein. In the table there are tens of thousands of distinct CDR3 sequences, less than 25% of which are singletons. No antigen is known for these receptors. Study-wide findings and caveats: Type 1 regulatory T cells had a more restricted TCR repertoire than non-type 1 regulatory T cells.

Specimen: cultured type 1 regulatory T (Tr1) cells, either the whole culture or a sorted fraction (not recorded which). The receptors were sampled from a human donor in good health.

The gene calls are TRBV2 and TRBJ2-5; 8 bases fit TRBD2. Germline-derived CDR1 and CDR2 are SNHLY and FYNNEI. The CDR3 covers 15 residues. The V gene end was trimmed by 4 bases and the J gene end by 1 base; junction bases not matched to a gene: 5. In nucleotides, the CDR3 is TGTGCCAGCAGTGTAAACGGGGGGGGCCAAGAGACCCAGTACTTC. Protein: CASSVNGGGQETQYF.

The chain employs TRBV20-1 and TRBJ1-1; a weak D match, TRBD1 (6 bases). Germline V gives CDR1 DFQATT, CDR2 SNEGSKA (reference sequence). Trimming shortened V by 5 bases and J by 3 bases, and 13 bases separated the two germline ends. This CDR3 contains 13 residues. Written as DNA, the CDR3 is TGCAGTGCTCAGAGGGGGGAGTACACTGAAGCTTTCTTT. Its protein is CSAQRGEYTEAFF.

The V gene is TRBV29-1, the J gene TRBJ2-3, with D perhaps being TRBD1 or TRBD2 (5 bases each). V lost 8 bases and J 5 bases, leaving 14 bases between the germline ends. The CDR3 runs to 12 residues. Germline CDR1 reads SQVTM; CDR2 reads ANQGSEA. The CDR3 bases are TGCAGCACTGCTTTGGGGGTAGATACGCAGTATTTT. This encodes CSTALGVDTQYF.

This clonotype was seen a handful of times. J is TRBJ2-1 and V is TRBV15; no firm D call. V shed 0 bases and J shed 10 bases, with 10 bases lying between them. The CDR3 has 13 amino acids. The germline CDR1 and CDR2 sequences are LNHNV and YYDKDF (reference sequence). CDR3 nucleotide sequence: TGTGCCACCAGCAGAGACCTAGTCAACGAGCAGTTCTTC. Its protein is CATSRDLVNEQFF.

This clonotype was recorded only once. The CDR3 is CAGGRAGEEDTQYF. The CDR3 DNA sequence: TGTGCCGGAGGTAGAGCGGGAGAGGAAGATACGCAGTATTTT. The chain uses TRBV12-3 or TRBV12-4 and TRBJ2-3; 8 nucleotides match TRBD2. The CDR3 extends over 14 amino acids. Losses at the gene ends were 11 bases for V and 5 bases for J; bases not matched to a gene: 12.

This clonotype was recorded a few times. CDR3 sequence: CAAKGAAANTGELFF. DNA for the CDR3: TGTGCCGCTAAAGGGGCGGCAGCGAACACCGGGGAGCTGTTTTTT. The chain combines TRBV7-9 with TRBJ2-2; TRBD1 might be the D (5 bases). Germline V gene data show CDR1 as SEHNR and CDR2 as FQNEAQ (reference sequence). CDR3 length equals 15 residues. Trimming shortened V by 11 bases and J by 0 bases, and 16 bases separated the two germline ends.

The chain is built from TRBV25-1 and TRBJ2-4; 8 bases align to TRBD1. The germline CDR1 and CDR2 sequences are MGHDK and SYGVNS. V was pared by 2 bases and J by 4 bases, with 4 bases of the junction left unmatched. This CDR3 region has 15 residues. The CDR3 DNA reads TGTGCCAGCAGTGAACCAGGGACAGGAAAAAACATTCAGTACTTC. Its translation: CASSEPGTGKNIQYF.

A few counts support this clonotype. The chain links TRBV2 to TRBJ1-5; no definite D call. Trimming removed 2 bases at V and 0 bases at J, with 8 bases between. This CDR3 is built from 15 residues. Per germline, CDR1 SNHLY and CDR2 FYNNEI. CDR3 protein: CASSESRYSNQPQHF. The CDR3 DNA reads as TGTGCCAGCAGTGAATCTCGGTATAGCAATCAGCCCCAGCATTTT.

The chain links TRBV7-9 to TRBJ2-1, with 9 bases identical to TRBD2. The germline CDR1 and CDR2 sequences are SEHNR and FQNEAQ (reference sequence). The CDR3 spans 11 residues. V shed 7 bases, J shed 9 bases, and the junction held 1 base outside the gene matches. DNA of the CDR3: TGTGCCAGCAAAGCGGGAGGTGAGCAGTTCTTC. This gives the protein CASKAGGEQFF.

This clonotype has only a few counts. The chain joins TRBV6-1 to TRBJ2-7, with D perhaps given as TRBD1 or TRBD2 (5 bases each). In germline, CDR1 is MNHNS, CDR2 SASEGT. V lost 6 bases, J lost 3 bases, and 21 bases lay in between. The CDR3 has 16 amino acids. CDR3 residues: CASSLARDGDFYEQYF. The CDR3 coding sequence is TGTGCCAGCAGCCTTGCTCGGGACGGAGATTTCTACGAGCAGTACTTC.

This clonotype occurred many times. The CDR3 region is CASSHGTGGETEAFF. Here the CDR3 DNA reads TGTGCCAGCAGCCACGGGACTGGCGGGGAGACTGAAGCTTTCTTT. The gene calls are TRBV6-2 or TRBV6-3 and TRBJ1-1; D perhaps matches TRBD1 (5 bases). Trimming removed 6 bases from V and 5 bases from J, with 19 bases in between. This CDR3 is 15 amino acids long. Germline V CDR1 and CDR2: MNHEY, SVGEGT.

CDR3 sequence: CASSFGLAGGNEQFF. DNA of the CDR3: TGTGCCAGCAGCTTCGGACTAGCGGGAGGCAATGAGCAGTTCTTC. The chain links TRBV9 to TRBJ2-1, with 14 bases matching TRBD2. This CDR3 spans 15 amino acids. Germline V gene sequence: CDR1 SGDLS, CDR2 YYNGEE. Trimming took 4 bases from V and 6 from J; bases not matched to a gene: 3.

This clonotype has just a few counts. CDR3 sequence: CASLRGGGSYEQYF. CDR3 in DNA: TGTGCCAGTCTCAGGGGAGGCGGATCCTACGAGCAGTACTTC. The chain has TRBV5-5 and TRBJ2-7; D assignment may be TRBD1 or TRBD2 (6 bases each). CDR3 length equals 14 residues. CDR1 is SGHKS, CDR2 YYEKEE, per germline (reference sequence). V lost 8 bases, J lost 1 base, and 16 bases lay in between.

The table lists this clonotype with a few counts. The chain recombines TRBV27 with TRBJ2-2; a possible D gene is TRBD1 (5 bases). The CDR3 consists of 14 residues. Deletions cut 0 bases from V and 6 bases from J, with 8 bases between. Per the germline V gene, CDR1 is MNHEY and CDR2 is SMNVEV (reference sequence). The CDR3 DNA follows: TGTGCCAGCAGTTTATCCCGACAGCCCGGGGAGCTGTTTTTT. The encoded protein is CASSLSRQPGELFF.

This rearrangement joins TRBV5-1 to TRBJ2-1; D may match TRBD1 or TRBD2 (5 bases each). The CDR3 has 15 amino acids. Germline CDR1 SGHRS, CDR2 YFSETQ. V shed 0 bases and J shed 6 bases, with 13 bases lying between them. CDR3 sequence (DNA): TGCGCCAGCAGCTTGGTTCCAGGGAGAAGCAATGAGCAGTTCTTC. Translated, it gives CASSLVPGRSNEQFF.

The J gene is TRBJ1-4, the V gene TRBV6-5; D is unresolved. Germline-derived CDR1 and CDR2 are MNHEY and SVGAGI. Trimming took 5 bases from V and 0 from J, leaving 7 bases between them. This CDR3 has 14 amino acids. CDR3 sequence (DNA): TGTGCCAGCAGTGGGAGTGCAACTAATGAAAAACTGTTTTTT. This encodes CASSGSATNEKLFF.

V usage is TRBV4-2 and J usage is TRBJ2-3; 9 nucleotides line up with TRBD1. The CDR3 contains 17 residues. V gave up 4 bases and J gave up 1 base; unmatched junction bases: 9. CDR1 is LGHNA, CDR2 YNFKEQ, per germline. The CDR3 spells CASSRRRGQGGTDTQYF. CDR3 nucleotides: TGTGCCAGCAGCCGGCGCAGGGGACAGGGAGGCACAGATACGCAGTATTTT.

This clonotype was seen a few times. This sequence joins TRBV5-1 and TRBJ2-1; 9 nucleotides agree with TRBD1. With 0 bases clipped from V and 7 bases from J, the junction kept 2 bases outside the gene matches. Germline V gene lookup returns CDR1 SGHRS and CDR2 YFSETQ. This CDR3 has 14 residues. The DNA of the CDR3 is TGCGCCAGCAGCTTGGAACAGGGGGCGAATGAGCAGTTCTTC. It is translated as CASSLEQGANEQFF.

The chain recombines TRBV6-6 with TRBJ1-2; D is unclear. Germline lookup yields CDR1 MNHNY and CDR2 SVGAGI (reference sequence). CDR3 length equals 13 residues. V lost 6 bases, J lost 8 bases, and 16 bases lay in between. Written as DNA, the CDR3 is TGTGCCAGCAGCCCCCAGGTTACTGCGGGCTACACCTTC. Translated: CASSPQVTAGYTF.

This chain connects TRBV20-1 to TRBJ2-3, with D unresolved. The ends were cut back, 6 bases at V and 1 base at J, with 14 bases in the middle. The V gene's germline CDR1 is DFQATT and CDR2 SNEGSKA (reference sequence). The CDR3 is 14 amino acids. CDR3 residues: CSAEESLGTDTQYF. CDR3 in DNA: TGCAGTGCCGAGGAATCGTTGGGCACAGATACGCAGTATTTT.

The sample holds a few counts of this clonotype. The rearrangement uses TRBV9 and TRBJ2-2; D is undetermined. The CDR3 is 13 amino acids. The V gene's germline CDR1 is SGDLS and CDR2 YYNGEE. V was cut by 0 bases and J by 4 bases, with 4 bases left in between. The CDR3 region is CASSVGLTGELFF. CDR3 coding DNA: TGTGCCAGCAGCGTAGGGCTCACCGGGGAGCTGTTTTTT. Based on the CDR3 plus reference TRBV9 and TRBJ2-2, the full variable domain is DSGVTQTPKHLITATGQRVTLRCSPRSGDLSVYWYQQSLDQGLQFLIQYYNGEERAKGNILERFSAQQFPDLHSELNLSSLELGDSALYFCASSVGLTGELFFGEGSRLTVL.

V is TRBV5-1 and J is TRBJ2-1; no reliable D call. CDR3 size: 13 residues. Germline V gene sequence: CDR1 SGHRS, CDR2 YFSETQ. V was shortened by 5 bases and J by 0 bases, with 6 bases between the two germline ends. The DNA of the CDR3 is TGCGCCAGCAGACTAACCTCCTACAATGAGCAGTTCTTC. Residues: CASRLTSYNEQFF.

This clonotype appeared a few times. The rearrangement uses TRBV12-3 or TRBV12-4 and TRBJ2-7, with 7 bases identical to TRBD1. After removal of 4 bases from V and 2 bases from J, the junction contained 8 bases not matched to a gene. CDR3 size: 15 residues. The CDR3 loop is CASSSHGTATYEQYF. CDR3 nucleotide sequence: TGTGCCAGCAGTTCCCACGGGACAGCAACCTACGAGCAGTACTTC.

V is TRBV5-1 and J is TRBJ2-7; D gene ambiguous. The V gene lost 3 bases and the J gene lost 6 bases, with 10 bases spanning the gap. Germline V gene data show CDR1 as SGHRS and CDR2 as YFSETQ. This CDR3 region has 12 residues. CDR3 protein: CASSYERSEQYF. CDR3 in DNA: TGCGCCAGCAGCTATGAGAGGAGCGAGCAGTACTTC. The full variable domain, completed using reference TRBV5-1 and TRBJ2-7, is KAGVTQTPRYLIKTRGQQVTLSCSPISGHRSVSWYQQTPGQGLQFLFEYFSETQRNKGNFPGRFSGRQFSNSRSEMNVSTLELGDSALYLCASSYERSEQYFGPGTRLTVT.

CDR3 residues: CASTTPRTSGGGYTF. CDR3 coding DNA: TGTGCCAGCACGACACCGCGGACATCCGGTGGTGGCTACACCTTC. V and J are TRBV6-2 or TRBV6-3 and TRBJ1-2; D is perhaps TRBD1 (5 bases). From germline, CDR1 is MNHEY and CDR2 SVGEGT. The CDR3 runs to 15 residues. The V end was cut by 7 bases, the J end by 7 bases, with 22 bases between.

The sample holds a few counts of this clonotype. CDR3 sequence: CSARESGKGTEAFF. For the CDR3, the DNA is TGCAGTGCTAGGGAATCCGGGAAGGGCACTGAAGCTTTCTTT. J is TRBJ1-1 and V is TRBV20-1; D gene ambiguous. Trimming left V 3 bases short and J 4 bases short, with 15 bases between. The CDR3 totals 14 residues. Germline V gene lookup returns CDR1 DFQATT and CDR2 SNEGSKA (reference sequence).

The chain has TRBV20-1 and TRBJ2-5; 8 nucleotides agree with TRBD2. The CDR3 contains 12 residues. Germline trimming cut 3 bases from V and 5 bases from J; bases unmatched to any gene: 2. The germline V gene has CDR1 DFQATT and CDR2 SNEGSKA (reference sequence). CDR3: CSASGRVETQYF. CDR3 DNA sequence: TGCAGTGCTAGCGGGAGGGTGGAGACCCAGTACTTC.